These 28 T cell receptor beta chains were sequenced from one sample in a study of blood T cell repertoires in COVID-19. Data came from immunoSEQ multiplex PCR; TCRdb stores just in-frame clones and leaves some out. The repertoire holds roughly 190,000 clones, with roughly 86% as singletons. Sequences were obtained from peripheral blood. Receptors were obtained from a woman between 65 and 79 years old with active or convalescent COVID-19.

This clone appeared a few times. This sequence joins TRBV4-1 and TRBJ2-2; 10 positions match TRBD2. Germline values: CDR1 MGHRA, CDR2 YSYEKL. The CDR3 consists of 16 residues. V lost 5 bases, J lost 5 bases, and 8 bases stayed unmatched. The CDR3 sequence is CASSESSGRGTGELFF. The CDR3 region has the DNA TGCGCCAGCAGCGAGTCTAGCGGGAGAGGAACCGGGGAGCTGTTTTTT.

The rearrangement uses TRBV7-8 and TRBJ1-5; D remains unclear. Germline V CDR1 and CDR2: SGHVS, FQNEAQ. The CDR3 is 14 amino acids. Deletions cut 4 bases from V and 6 bases from J, with 13 bases between. The CDR3 bases are TGTGCCAGCAGCTACGTGGCGGCGAGTCAGCCCCAGCATTTT. This codes for CASSYVAASQPQHF.

This chain links TRBV5-4 with TRBJ2-3, with D possibly matching TRBD2 (5 bases). V was cut by 1 base and J by 1 base, with 7 bases left in between. The CDR3 runs 14 residues. Germline loops: CDR1 SGHNT, CDR2 YYREEE (reference sequence). The CDR3: CASSLRDGTDTQYF. CDR3 nucleotide sequence: TGTGCCAGCAGCTTGCGGGATGGCACAGATACGCAGTATTTT.

V usage is TRBV9 and J usage is TRBJ1-5; tentative D call: TRBD1 (6 bases). V was clipped by 0 bases and J by 6 bases, with 10 bases between them. This CDR3 is 14 amino acids long. CDR1 and CDR2 (germline): SGDLS, YYNGEE. The CDR3 region is CASSVGRGGQPQHF. DNA for the CDR3: TGTGCCAGCAGCGTAGGCAGGGGTGGTCAGCCCCAGCATTTT.

This chain links TRBV25-1 with TRBJ2-1; maybe TRBD2 (5 bases). V gave up 4 bases and J gave up 4 bases, with 5 bases separating them. Germline CDR1 is MGHDK and CDR2 is SYGVNS. The CDR3 loop spans 12 amino acids. The CDR3 here is CASSAGYNEQFF. The CDR3 DNA reads as TGTGCCAGCAGTGCGGGGTACAATGAGCAGTTCTTC.

V and J are TRBV5-4 and TRBJ2-7, with TRBD1 matching 7 bases. The length of the CDR3 is 17 residues. J lost 0 bases, V lost 1 base, and 10 bases had no gene match. The germline V gene encodes CDR1 SGHNT and CDR2 YYREEE (reference sequence). CDR3 sequence reads: CASSLKATGYGSYEQYF. CDR3 sequence (DNA): TGTGCCAGCAGCTTGAAGGCGACAGGGTACGGCTCCTACGAGCAGTACTTC.

The rearrangement uses TRBV25-1 and TRBJ1-3; 8 nucleotides line up with TRBD1. With 8 bases clipped from V and 3 bases from J, the junction kept 9 bases outside the gene matches. From germline, CDR1 is MGHDK and CDR2 SYGVNS. The CDR3 sequence is 15 residues long. The DNA of the CDR3 is TGTGCCAGCCTCCCCCAGGGGGCGGTTGGAAACACCATATATTTT. Translated, it gives CASLPQGAVGNTIYF. The full variable domain, its missing parts supplied by reference TRBV25-1 and TRBJ1-3, is EADIYQTPRYLVIGTGKKITLECSQTMGHDKMYWYQQDPGMELHLIHYSYGVNSTEKGDLSSESTVSRIRTEHFPLTLESARPSHTSQYLCASLPQGAVGNTIYFGEGSWLTVV.

This rearrangement joins TRBV11-2 to TRBJ2-3, with D unresolved. The V end lost 1 base, the J end lost 1 base, and 9 bases lay between the germline ends. The CDR3 length is 15 residues. Germline CDR1 is SGHAT and CDR2 is FQNNGV. The CDR3 DNA reads as TGTGCCAGCAGCTTAGCCCCGAGCGGCACAGATACGCAGTATTTT. Amino acid sequence: CASSLAPSGTDTQYF.

The chain carries TRBV6-5 and TRBJ2-3; possibly TRBD2 for D (5 bases). The germline V gene has CDR1 MNHEY and CDR2 SVGAGI. The CDR3 sequence is 14 residues long. V lost 0 bases and J 8 bases, leaving 12 bases between the germline ends. CDR3 amino acids: CASSYSVGVVTQYF. In DNA form, the CDR3 reads TGTGCCAGCAGTTACTCAGTGGGAGTGGTTACGCAGTATTTT.

V and J are TRBV5-1 and TRBJ2-2; D may be TRBD2 (5 bases). Germline lookup yields CDR1 SGHRS and CDR2 YFSETQ. Trimming removed 0 bases at V and 2 bases at J, with 8 bases between. The CDR3 covers 15 residues. CDR3 DNA sequence: TGCGCCAGCAGCTTGGCCGCGGGTAACACCGGGGAGCTGTTTTTT. It yields the protein CASSLAAGNTGELFF.

This clone showed up just once. The chain combines TRBV28 with TRBJ2-7; 7 bases are shared with TRBD1. Germline CDR1 reads MDHEN; CDR2 reads SYDVKM. V lost 6 bases and J lost 4; bases outside the gene matches: 9. The CDR3 is 14 amino acids. The CDR3 nucleotides read TGTGCCAGCAGCTTCGACAGGGCGGCTTACGAGCAGTACTTC. The encoded protein is CASSFDRAAYEQYF. Based on the CDR3 plus reference TRBV28 and TRBJ2-7, the full variable domain is DVKVTQSSRYLVKRTGEKVFLECVQDMDHENMFWYRQDPGLGLRLIYFSYDVKMKEKGDIPEGYSVSREKKERFSLILESASTNQTSMYLCASSFDRAAYEQYFGPGTRLTVT.

CDR3 region: CASSQAPGGPPRSGNTIYF. The CDR3 nucleotides are TGCGCCAGCAGCCAAGCCCCAGGGGGCCCACCGCGCTCTGGAAACACCATATATTTT. The chain couples TRBV4-1 to TRBJ1-3; 8 nucleotides line up with TRBD1. CDR1 is MGHRA, CDR2 YSYEKL, per germline. The CDR3 has 19 amino acids. With 1 base clipped from V and 0 bases from J, the junction kept 11 bases outside the gene matches.

V is TRBV20-1 and J is TRBJ2-3; 9 bases line up with TRBD2. CDR1 DFQATT and CDR2 SNEGSKA come from the germline V gene (reference sequence). The CDR3 has 16 amino acids. The trim removed 3 bases at V and 0 bases at J, leaving 7 bases unmatched. CDR3 protein: CSASGSGTSSTDTQYF. For the CDR3, the DNA is TGCAGTGCTAGTGGATCCGGGACTAGCAGCACAGATACGCAGTATTTT.

This chain connects TRBV2 to TRBJ2-6, with 7 bases identical to TRBD1. The trim removed 10 bases at V and 3 bases at J, leaving 6 bases unmatched. This CDR3 spans 14 amino acids. Germline-derived CDR1 and CDR2 are SNHLY and FYNNEI. The CDR3 loop is CANSDRVGANVLTF. The CDR3 region has the DNA TGTGCCAATTCCGACAGGGTTGGGGCCAACGTCCTGACTTTC.

The chain has TRBV4-1 and TRBJ2-1, with 12 bases fitting TRBD2. The J segment lost 7 bases and the V segment lost 1 base, leaving 5 bases of the junction unmatched. Per the germline V gene, CDR1 is MGHRA and CDR2 is YSYEKL. There are 16 residues in the CDR3. CDR3 loop: CASSQVASGRGNEQFF. The CDR3 DNA is TGCGCCAGCAGCCAAGTTGCTAGCGGGAGGGGGAATGAGCAGTTCTTC.

The V and J genes are TRBV15 and TRBJ2-7; 14 bases agree with TRBD2. V was clipped by 3 bases and J by 5 bases; unmatched bases: 0. The germline CDR1 and CDR2 sequences are LNHNV and YYDKDF (reference sequence). The length of the CDR3 is 14 residues. CDR3: CATSRGLAGDEQYF. CDR3 sequence (DNA): TGTGCCACCAGCAGGGGACTAGCGGGAGACGAGCAGTACTTC.

This rearrangement joins TRBV6-2 or TRBV6-3 to TRBJ2-1; possibly TRBD1 for D (5 bases). V lost 5 bases, J lost 1 base, and 21 bases lay in between. Per germline, CDR1 MNHEY and CDR2 SVGEGT. The CDR3 runs 18 residues. The DNA of the CDR3 is TGTGCCAGCAGTGCCTTGAGCCGACAGCCCCTATCCTACAATGAGCAGTTCTTC. It specifies CASSALSRQPLSYNEQFF.

This chain uses TRBV2 with TRBJ1-2; 7 bases are shared with TRBD1. Germline assignment: CDR1 SNHLY and CDR2 FYNNEI. V shed 6 bases and J 0 bases; nucleotides not matched to a gene: 16. There are 18 residues in the CDR3. This CDR3 is CASSEFRRDSRPNYGYTF. The CDR3 nucleotides are TGTGCCAGCAGCGAATTCCGCCGGGACAGCCGACCTAACTATGGCTACACCTTC.

This chain joins TRBV6-5 and TRBJ2-1; D possibly corresponds to TRBD2 (5 bases). Germline assignment: CDR1 MNHEY and CDR2 SVGAGI. The CDR3 runs to 15 residues. The V end lost 2 bases, the J end lost 3 bases, and 11 bases lay between the germline ends. This CDR3 reads CASSYGSQVYNEQFF. The DNA of the CDR3 is TGTGCCAGCAGTTACGGGAGCCAGGTCTACAATGAGCAGTTCTTC.

This chain connects TRBV7-3 to TRBJ2-1; 10 bases match TRBD2. Germline V gene data show CDR1 as SGHTA and CDR2 as FQGTGA. With V trimmed by 3 bases and J by 10 bases, 15 bases remained unmatched. This CDR3 is built from 17 residues. The CDR3 loop reads CASSLDSRAGGRNEQFF. The CDR3 coding sequence is TGTGCCAGCAGCTTGGACTCTAGAGCGGGAGGGAGGAACGAGCAGTTCTTC.

This chain uses TRBV5-6 with TRBJ2-5; 9 bases are a match to TRBD2. Germline assignment: CDR1 SGHDT and CDR2 YYEEEE. The CDR3 extends over 14 amino acids. After removal of 2 bases from V and 5 bases from J, the junction contained 4 bases not matched to a gene. The CDR3, as DNA: TGTGCCAGCAGCTTTAGCGGGAGAGCGGAGACCCAGTACTTC. This encodes CASSFSGRAETQYF.

This chain uses TRBV7-9 with TRBJ1-1; D may be TRBD1 (6 bases). The germline V gene encodes CDR1 SEHNR and CDR2 FQNEAQ (reference sequence). The CDR3 covers 15 residues. Deletions cut 5 bases from V and 1 base from J, with 14 bases between. In nucleotides, the CDR3 is TGTGCCAGCAGCCCGCAGGGGTTGCAGAACACTGAAGCTTTCTTT. This translates into CASSPQGLQNTEAFF.

V gene TRBV14 combines with J gene TRBJ1-6; TRBD1 is a possible D gene (6 bases). In germline, CDR1 is SGHDN, CDR2 FVKESK. The ends were cut back, 0 bases at V and 6 bases at J, with 12 bases in the middle. This CDR3 has 16 residues. In DNA, the CDR3 is TGTGCCAGCAGCCAAGATTATGGCAGGGGTAATTCACCCCTCCACTTT. The encoded protein is CASSQDYGRGNSPLHF.

The J gene is TRBJ1-2, the V gene TRBV6-6, with 8 bases aligning to TRBD1. The junction had 0 bases not matched to a gene; V was cut back by 0 bases and J by 3 bases. The CDR3 extends over 14 amino acids. The germline V gene encodes CDR1 MNHNY and CDR2 SVGAGI (reference sequence). The CDR3 spells CASSYSDRDYGYTF. The CDR3 DNA reads TGTGCCAGCAGTTACTCGGACAGGGACTATGGCTACACCTTC.

The rearrangement uses TRBV11-2 and TRBJ1-6; D unresolved. Per germline, CDR1 SGHAT and CDR2 FQNNGV. Trimming cost V 5 bases and J 7 bases, with 9 bases left between them. The CDR3 is made up of 13 amino acids. Written as DNA, the CDR3 is TGTGCCAGCAGCCCCTTTGTAAATTCACCCCTCCACTTT. Encoded protein: CASSPFVNSPLHF.

V is TRBV5-1 and J is TRBJ2-1, with D tentatively TRBD1 (6 bases). The CDR3 length is 13 residues. The germline V and J ends were trimmed by 6 bases and 6 bases, with 13 bases remaining between them. From germline, CDR1 is SGHRS and CDR2 YFSETQ. CDR3 nucleotides: TGCGCCAGCAAGACCCAGGGGATCAATGAGCAGTTCTTC. Its protein is CASKTQGINEQFF.

The J gene is TRBJ2-1, the V gene TRBV9, with a weak D call TRBD2 (6 bases). The germline V gene encodes CDR1 SGDLS and CDR2 YYNGEE. Trimming left V 4 bases short and J 7 bases short, with 18 bases between. There are 15 residues in the CDR3. The CDR3 DNA follows: TGTGCCAGCAGCCAATCGGGCGGGGCTGGGAATGAGCAGTTCTTC. Protein product: CASSQSGGAGNEQFF.

The CDR3 protein is CSVGQHRGRSNEQFF. In DNA form, the CDR3 reads TGCAGCGTCGGGCAACACAGGGGGCGTAGCAATGAGCAGTTCTTC. The chain couples TRBV29-1 to TRBJ2-1; 9 bases align to TRBD1. Germline V gene data show CDR1 as SQVTM and CDR2 as ANQGSEA. CDR3 size: 15 residues. The ends lost 6 bases at V and 6 bases at J; junction bases unmatched: 12.